These T cell receptor beta chains were read from a single sample in a study of blood T cell repertoires in COVID-19. Libraries were prepared by immunoSEQ multiplex PCR; TCRdb keeps only in-frame clonotypes and omits some of them. Among about 270,000 clones listed, around 82% were seen once. The sequenced material came from peripheral blood. Every receptor here comes from a human donor in a cohort sampled during active COVID-19. Both conserved end residues are part of each CDR3. The order of the fields is V gene, J gene, D gene, clone size, CDR3 DNA, CDR3 protein. A D gene is named only where the DNA matches it firmly. The listing skips clone size in some rows; elsewhere it reads once, few, many or a size class.

>TRBV14|TRBJ1-2|.|.
TGTGCCAGCAGCCAAGTGGGGGGTCACCTCTATGGCTACACCTTC
CASSQVGGHLYGYTF
>TRBV6-5|TRBJ1-6|.|.
TGTGCCATCCAACAGGGTGCTAATTCACCCCTCCACTTT
CAIQQGANSPLHF
>TRBV5-5|TRBJ2-3|TRBD1|.
TGTGCCAGCCTTTTCCTCGGGACAGGGAACACAGATACGCAGTATTTT
CASLFLGTGNTDTQYF
>TRBV18|TRBJ1-1|.|once
TGTGCCAGCTCACCATACCAGGGCGGTGAAGCTTTCTTT
CASSPYQGGEAFF
>TRBV5-5|TRBJ2-5|TRBD1|.
TGTGCCAGCAGCGCCTTAGAACTATTACAGGGGGCTGAGACCCAGTACTTC
CASSALELLQGAETQYF
>TRBV10-3|TRBJ1-4|TRBD1|.
TGTGCCACGAGACAGGGTCTGGGTGGTGAAAAACTGTTTTTT
CATRQGLGGEKLFF
>TRBV28|TRBJ1-4|.|once
TGTGCCAGCAGTTTCCGTGAAAAACTGTTTTTT
CASSFREKLFF
>TRBV28|TRBJ2-3|TRBD1|.
TGTGCCAGCAGTTCACAGGGGGAACGAAATGCGCAGTATTTT
CASSSQGERNAQYF
>TRBV5-4|TRBJ2-7|TRBD2|.
TGTGCCAGCAGCCTCGGACGGGGGGACGAGCAGTACTTC
CASSLGRGDEQYF
>TRBV7-8|TRBJ1-2|.|.
TGTGCCAGCAGCTTAGATCGGGGAGCTAACTATGGCTACACCTTC
CASSLDRGANYGYTF
>TRBV27|TRBJ2-7|.|.
TGTGCCAGCAGTCCACGGAACAGGGATCTAACCTACGAGCAGTACTTC
CASSPRNRDLTYEQYF
>TRBV10-2|TRBJ2-3|.|.
TGCGCCAGCAAATTGACTAGATCAACAGATACGCAGTATTTT
CASKLTRSTDTQYF
>TRBV9|TRBJ2-3|TRBD2|.
TGTGCCAGCAGCCCGCACGGGGACTATTTCTCCCAAGCAGATACGCAGTATTTT
CASSPHGDYFSQADTQYF
>TRBV7-6|TRBJ2-3|TRBD1|.
TGTGCCAGCAGCTATAGGACAGGGAGGACAGATACGCAGTATTTT
CASSYRTGRTDTQYF
>TRBV18|TRBJ2-1|TRBD1|.
TGTGCCAGCTCACCACGCGGCAGGGGGCTTGGCAATGAGCAGTTCTTC
CASSPRGRGLGNEQFF
>TRBV4-1|TRBJ2-5|.|.
TGCGCCAGCAGCCGTCACTTGAGGGGAGGAGAGACCCAGTACTTC
CASSRHLRGGETQYF
>TRBV27|TRBJ2-1|TRBD2|.
TGTGCCAGCACCGGGACTAATTACAATGAGCAGTTCTTC
CASTGTNYNEQFF
>TRBV7-9|TRBJ1-1|TRBD1|.
TGTGCCAGCAGCTATACAGGGGACACTGAAGCTTTCTTT
CASSYTGDTEAFF
>TRBV5-6|TRBJ2-1|.|.
TGTGCCAGCAGCTCCTCGGGGTGGAGTCATTACTACGGAGAGCAGTTCTTC
CASSSSGWSHYYGEQFF
>TRBV6-2/TRBV6-3|TRBJ2-7|TRBD1|.
TGTGCCAGCAGTCTCCCGGGACAGGGGTCCGAGCAGTACTTC
CASSLPGQGSEQYF
>TRBV6-5|TRBJ2-7|TRBD1|few
TGTGCCAGCAGTCCACACACAGGGGGCGAGCAGTACTTC
CASSPHTGGEQYF
>TRBV25-1|TRBJ2-3|.|once
TGTGCCAGCAGGACCCTAACGGGAGATACGCAGTATTTT
CASRTLTGDTQYF
>TRBV6-5|TRBJ1-2|TRBD1|.
TGTGCCAGCAGTCAACGGGACAGGGGCGGACCAGGCTACACCTTC
CASSQRDRGGPGYTF
>TRBV27|TRBJ1-1|.|.
TGTGCCAGCAGTTTAGACAGCGCCTTGGGGACTGAAGCTTTCTTT
CASSLDSALGTEAFF
>TRBV11-2|TRBJ1-1|.|.
TGTGCCAGCAGCTTACTTTCAGGGGTCGGAACTGAAGCTTTCTTT
CASSLLSGVGTEAFF
>TRBV7-2|TRBJ2-5|.|.
TGTGCCAGCAGCTCCCAGGGCAACCAAGAGACCCAGTACTTC
CASSSQGNQETQYF